Here is one TCR beta chain with its context. Any patient presenting with uncontrolled infection, other autoimmune disease, pregnancy or lactation was left out. The data belong to a study of T cells in Graves' hyperthyroidism and ophthalmopathy. RNA transcripts served as the template for amplifying TCR beta CDR3 regions. Researchers ran a first-round RT-PCR on the TCR CDR3 using the HTBI primer set. TCRdb reprocessed the multiplex PCR reads with MiXCR, giving one entry per CDR3 protein. The sample carries fewer than 400,000 distinct CDR3 sequences, 15% to 19% recorded once. Germline values: CDR1 SGDLS, CDR2 YYNGEE. The CDR3 is 13 amino acids. Trimming took 0 bases from V and 9 from J, leaving 10 bases between them.

V gene TRBV9 combines with J gene TRBJ2-1; D tentatively reads TRBD1 or TRBD2 (5 bases each). The sequence came from a woman aged 18-35 years with Graves' hyperthyroidism that later progressed to Graves' ophthalmopathy. Sequenced: blood. The CDR3 nucleotides read TGTGCCAGCAGCGTAGTGGTTGGGGGTGAGCAGTTCTTC. It translates to CASSVVVGGEQFF.